This is a list of T cell receptor beta chains from one sample in a study of blood T cell repertoires in COVID-19. The method was immunoSEQ multiplex PCR; TCRdb's version includes in-frame clones alone and lacks a portion of them. In the table there are around 68,000 clones, around 85% of which are singletons. Source material: peripheral blood. Receptor source: a woman in her forties or fifties with acute or convalescent COVID-19. CDR3s leave out the opening cysteine and the closing phenylalanine or tryptophan. The order of the fields is V gene, CDR3 protein.

v_gene: TRBV6-2/TRBV6-3; CDR3aa: ASSFLPSSQKYEQY
v_gene: TRBV3-1/TRBV3-2; CDR3aa: ASSQGGLRIAQY
v_gene: TRBV2; CDR3aa: ASSYYSNGYT
v_gene: TRBV19; CDR3aa: ASSGGKETQY
v_gene: TRBV4-2; CDR3aa: ASSQDPGGQPQH
v_gene: TRBV3-1/TRBV3-2; CDR3aa: ASSQDLGSYTEAF
v_gene: TRBV28; CDR3aa: ASSFSYRDTQY
v_gene: TRBV2; CDR3aa: ASSELRGRDTQY
v_gene: TRBV18; CDR3aa: ASSPGDRINSPLH
v_gene: TRBV5-1; CDR3aa: ASSPGQGYGYT
v_gene: TRBV19; CDR3aa: ASTPQGGLSSNQPQH
v_gene: TRBV4-1; CDR3aa: ASSQAQGQGPPEAF
v_gene: TRBV24-1; CDR3aa: ATSDSGPELAGRETQY
v_gene: TRBV18; CDR3aa: ASSPRQADGYT
v_gene: TRBV2; CDR3aa: ASSPNSNQPQH
v_gene: TRBV29-1; CDR3aa: SGQATNEKLF
v_gene: TRBV7-9; CDR3aa: ASSRTRGPYNEQF
v_gene: TRBV7-9; CDR3aa: ASSLGGASYEQY
v_gene: TRBV18; CDR3aa: ASSIQRGNTEAF
v_gene: TRBV18; CDR3aa: ASSPPRGASTDTQY
v_gene: TRBV4-3; CDR3aa: ASGLTTGELF
v_gene: TRBV7-2; CDR3aa: ASSLVLYSNQPQH
v_gene: TRBV6-5; CDR3aa: ASNLDSSGANVLT
v_gene: TRBV5-1; CDR3aa: ASSLSEGGASGYT
v_gene: TRBV6-5; CDR3aa: ASSLQGGYYGYT
v_gene: TRBV2; CDR3aa: ASRVDRMSYEQY
v_gene: TRBV5-1; CDR3aa: ASSLAGLADNEQF
v_gene: TRBV27; CDR3aa: ASGASGSTDTQY
v_gene: TRBV10-3; CDR3aa: AISESQGRPNTGELF
v_gene: TRBV9; CDR3aa: ASSGRGPNTGELF
v_gene: TRBV6-5; CDR3aa: ASGRGYEQY
v_gene: TRBV7-9; CDR3aa: ASSLTGTGDTEAF
v_gene: TRBV6-1; CDR3aa: ASSDRGPAYEQY
v_gene: TRBV5-1; CDR3aa: ASSSNRGGYT
v_gene: TRBV7-9; CDR3aa: ASSFIAAEQY
v_gene: TRBV29-1; CDR3aa: SVVSGGADTQY
v_gene: TRBV28; CDR3aa: ASSSLGNRQGWDNEQF
v_gene: TRBV5-6; CDR3aa: ASSWLNEKLF
v_gene: TRBV7-2; CDR3aa: ASSWKGSTNEKLF